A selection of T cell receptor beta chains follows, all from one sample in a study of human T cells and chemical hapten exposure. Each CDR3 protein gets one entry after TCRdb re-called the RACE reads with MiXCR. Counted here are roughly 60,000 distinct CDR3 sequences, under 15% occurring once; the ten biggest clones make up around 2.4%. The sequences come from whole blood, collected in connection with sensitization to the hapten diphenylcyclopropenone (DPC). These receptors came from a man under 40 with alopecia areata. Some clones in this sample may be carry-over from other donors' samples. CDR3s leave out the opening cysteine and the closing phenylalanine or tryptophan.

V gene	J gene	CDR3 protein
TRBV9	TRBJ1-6	ASSEGASYNSPLH
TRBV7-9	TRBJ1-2	ASSLERGGYT
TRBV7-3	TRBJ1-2	ASSFGPKRGGYT
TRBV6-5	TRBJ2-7	ASTRDKSYSYEQY
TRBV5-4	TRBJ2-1	ASSSLGQQF
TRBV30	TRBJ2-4	AWGTLAKNIQY
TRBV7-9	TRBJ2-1	ASSFGEDPTYNEQF
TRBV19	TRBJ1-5	ASSIYDQPQH
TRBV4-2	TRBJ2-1	ASSPDLLAGGQNEQF
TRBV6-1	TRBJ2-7	ASSLGGATGRTFSYEQY
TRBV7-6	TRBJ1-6	ASSLEGREGSPLH
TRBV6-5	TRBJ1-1	ASRNPRLDPRMNTEAF
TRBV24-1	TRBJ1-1	ATSDSGARNTEAF
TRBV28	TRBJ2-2	ASRPGQGVSTGELF
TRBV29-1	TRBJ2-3	SVEPRADTQY
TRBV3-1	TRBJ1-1	ASSGTGLGTEAF
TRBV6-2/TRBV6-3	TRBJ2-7	ATLTLAEAHEQY
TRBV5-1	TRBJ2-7	ASSLDGGIPYEQY
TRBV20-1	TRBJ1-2	SAREEANPP
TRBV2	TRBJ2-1	ASSRLGTGGGNEQF
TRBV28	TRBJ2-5	ASTGAAQETQY
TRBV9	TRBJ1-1	ASSVVMGMNTEAF
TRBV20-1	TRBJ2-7	SARDTGFHEQY
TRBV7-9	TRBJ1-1	ASLPRGGGLNTEAF
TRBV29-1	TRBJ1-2	SGGQGDYGYT
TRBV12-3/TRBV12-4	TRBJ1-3	ASRTQGPGNTIY
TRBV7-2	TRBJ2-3	ASSFQTVDTQY
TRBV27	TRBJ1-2	ASSLSIRHGYT
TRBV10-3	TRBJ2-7	AISGQESGEQY